This passage covers 14 T cell receptor beta chains from one sample sequenced in a study of cytomegalovirus exposure and HLA in healthy donors. It was with 60 Vbeta and 13 Jbeta primers that the PCR ran. TCRdb's table, derived via immunoSEQ multiplex PCR, lists solely in-frame clones and lacks some. The sample lists 90,000 to 120,000 clones, roughly 80% seen once, with around an eighth in the top ten. Material: PBMCs. Receptors were obtained from a male donor in good health and CMV-seropositive.

V is TRBV29-1 and J is TRBJ2-2; D unclear. The CDR3 loop spans 13 amino acids. Germline V gene data show CDR1 as SQVTM and CDR2 as ANQGSEA. Trimming stripped 5 bases from V and 2 bases from J, with 9 bases between. The CDR3 sequence is CSVRTDNTGELFF. The CDR3, as DNA: TGCAGCGTTCGCACAGACAACACCGGGGAGCTGTTTTTT.

The V and J genes are TRBV10-3 and TRBJ2-7; no clear D. Per germline, CDR1 ENHRY and CDR2 SYGVKD. The CDR3 is 11 residues long. Trimming pared 7 bases from V and 6 bases from J, leaving 10 bases between. The CDR3 reads CAIMRNCEQYF. DNA of the CDR3: TGTGCCATCATGAGGAATTGCGAGCAGTACTTC.

This clone has more than one count but fewer than ten. The chain combines TRBV4-2 with TRBJ2-7; 12 nucleotides match TRBD2. The CDR3 extends over 16 amino acids. Trimming took 0 bases from V and 5 from J; bases not matched to a gene: 5. Germline assignment: CDR1 LGHNA and CDR2 YNFKEQ. The CDR3 protein is CASSQELAGGRNEQYF. CDR3 sequence (DNA): TGTGCCAGCAGCCAAGAGCTAGCGGGGGGGCGGAACGAGCAGTACTTC.

The chain combines TRBV7-8 with TRBJ2-7; 11 positions match TRBD1. The CDR3 is made up of 15 amino acids. CDR1 SGHVS and CDR2 FQNEAQ come from the germline V gene. The J segment lost 5 bases and the V segment lost 5 bases, leaving 8 bases of the junction unmatched. In DNA, the CDR3 is TGTGCCAGCAGCCTCCACCGGGACAGGGGGAACGAGCAGTACTTC. Translated: CASSLHRDRGNEQYF. Based on the CDR3 plus reference TRBV7-8 and TRBJ2-7, the full variable domain is GAGVSQSPRYKVAKRGQDVALRCDPISGHVSLFWYQQALGQGPEFLTYFQNEAQLDKSGLPSDRFFAERPEGSVSTLKIQRTQQEDSAVYLCASSLHRDRGNEQYFGPGTRLTVT.

This chain connects TRBV6-6 to TRBJ1-5, with unresolved D. V lost 3 bases to trimming and J lost 2 bases, with 11 bases between them. Germline-derived CDR1 and CDR2 are MNHNY and SVGAGI (reference sequence). The CDR3 has 15 amino acids. The CDR3 protein is CASSYRAGGNQPQHF. CDR3 sequence (DNA): TGTGCCAGCAGTTATAGGGCCGGGGGCAATCAGCCCCAGCATTTT.

The chain recombines TRBV5-1 with TRBJ2-7; 8 nucleotides match TRBD1. This CDR3 has 15 residues. CDR1 is SGHRS, CDR2 YFSETQ, per germline. V lost 4 bases and J lost 2; bases outside the gene matches: 8. CDR3: CASSLGTGPTYEQYF. DNA for the CDR3: TGCGCCAGCAGCCTTGGGACAGGTCCTACCTACGAGCAGTACTTC.

The genes are TRBV27 and TRBJ1-6, with D hard to call. The CDR3 has 16 residues. Trimming cost V 2 bases and J 0 bases, with 8 bases left between them. The V gene's germline CDR1 is MNHEY and CDR2 SMNVEV (reference sequence). The CDR3 loop is CASSLREGSYNSPLHF. CDR3 DNA: TGTGCCAGCAGTTTAAGGGAGGGCTCCTATAATTCACCCCTCCACTTT.

The chain has TRBV9 and TRBJ2-3; the D gene is possibly TRBD2 (5 bases). V lost 0 bases and J 3 bases, leaving 11 bases between the germline ends. The V gene's germline CDR1 is SGDLS and CDR2 YYNGEE. This CDR3 region has 15 residues. This CDR3 reads CASSVASGLTDTQYF. DNA for the CDR3: TGTGCCAGCAGCGTAGCGTCGGGGTTAACAGATACGCAGTATTTT.

CDR3 in amino acids: CASSFSGGAGYEQYF. CDR3 bases: TGTGCCAGCAGCTTTAGCGGGGGGGCCGGCTACGAGCAGTACTTC. J is TRBJ2-7 and V is TRBV7-2, with 11 bases aligning to TRBD2. Germline trimming cut 3 bases from V and 3 bases from J; bases unmatched to any gene: 4. Germline assignment: CDR1 SGHTA and CDR2 FQGNSA. The CDR3 extends over 15 amino acids.

This clone was observed once. The chain carries TRBV4-3 and TRBJ2-1, with D perhaps TRBD2 (5 bases). V was pared by 0 bases and J by 10 bases, with 16 bases between. CDR3 size: 15 residues. In germline, CDR1 is LGHNA, CDR2 YSLEER. As DNA, the CDR3 is TGCGCCAGCAGCCAAGATATAGCTAGCCCCATCGAGCAGTTCTTC. Protein sequence: CASSQDIASPIEQFF.

The V gene is TRBV28, the J gene TRBJ1-3; tentative D call: TRBD1 (5 bases). The germline gives CDR1 MDHEN, CDR2 SYDVKM. The CDR3 is 14 amino acids. V was clipped by 3 bases and J by 0 bases, with 6 bases between them. CDR3 sequence: CASSLGPSGNTIYF. CDR3 DNA: TGTGCCAGCAGTTTGGGGCCCTCTGGAAACACCATATATTTT.

The sample holds one count of this clone. This CDR3 reads CASSLGTGGFYGYTF. In DNA, the CDR3 is TGCGCCAGCAGCTTAGGGACAGGGGGATTCTATGGCTACACCTTC. The V call is TRBV5-1, the J call TRBJ1-2, with TRBD1 matching over 11 bases. Germline values: CDR1 SGHRS, CDR2 YFSETQ. The CDR3 has 15 residues. V was pared by 2 bases and J by 4 bases, with 4 bases of the junction left unmatched.

The rearrangement links TRBV11-2 to TRBJ2-3, with TRBD2 matching 8 bases. The V gene's germline CDR1 is SGHAT and CDR2 FQNNGV. The CDR3 is 16 residues long. V gave up 5 bases and J gave up 6 bases; unmatched junction bases: 13. The chain's CDR3 is CASSTPPGGGPDTQYF. Here the CDR3 DNA reads TGTGCCAGCAGCACCCCTCCTGGCGGGGGGCCGGATACGCAGTATTTT. Based on the CDR3 plus reference TRBV11-2 and TRBJ2-3, the full variable domain is EAGVAQSPRYKIIEKRQSVAFWCNPISGHATLYWYQQILGQGPKLLIQFQNNGVVDDSQLPKDRFSAERLKGVDSTLKIQPAKLEDSAVYLCASSTPPGGGPDTQYFGPGTRLTVL.

The J gene is TRBJ2-5, the V gene TRBV7-9; 9 bases are a match to TRBD1. In germline, CDR1 is SEHNR, CDR2 FQNEAQ (reference sequence). V was clipped by 0 bases and J by 5 bases; unmatched bases: 10. This CDR3 has 17 amino acids. CDR3 in DNA: TGTGCCAGCAGCTTAGCTCCGTTTACAGGGGGCCAGGAGACCCAGTACTTC. Protein product: CASSLAPFTGGQETQYF.